This TCR beta chain appears in the sequencing data of a study of monozygotic twins with inflammatory bowel disease. Whole blood that had not undergone T cell sorting provided the isolated total RNA. TCRdb reprocessed the 5' RACE reads and keeps a single row for each CDR3 protein, giving no DNA. The sample table sets out 350,000 to 550,000 distinct CDR3 sequences. As to this clonotype: The antigen is not known.

Overall study findings and caveats: Using the inverse Simpson index, IBD patients had lower TCRbeta diversity than healthy co-twins.

The length of the CDR3 is 15 residues. CDR1 MNHEY and CDR2 SMNVEV come from the germline V gene (reference sequence). Sequencing was performed on blood. The V call is TRBV27, the J call TRBJ2-1; checking the TCRdb D call of TRBD1 is not possible without DNA. This clonotype was obtained from a human donor with ulcerative colitis or Crohn's disease, or a healthy co-twin of an affected twin (not recorded which). The CDR3 is CASTISRDTYNEQFF.